These 25 T cell receptor beta chains originate from one sample sequenced in a study of CD8 T cells in Susac syndrome. RNA, at roughly 0.5 to 1 ug, was reverse transcribed with random hexamers. A single record per CDR3 protein comes from TCRdb applying MiXCR to the immunoSEQ multiplex PCR reads. The sample contains more than 70,000 distinct CDR3 sequences, approximately 92% of which appear only once. Sequenced input: CD8+ T cells from PBMCs. The receptors shown here come from a human donor in good health.

V is TRBV15 and J is TRBJ2-1; D not certain. The CDR3 loop spans 11 amino acids. CDR1 and CDR2 (germline): LNHNV, YYDKDF (reference sequence). Trimming removed 3 bases at V and 8 bases at J, with 5 bases between. The CDR3 here is CATSRSDEQFF. The CDR3 bases are TGTGCCACCAGCAGGTCAGATGAGCAGTTCTTC.

The V call is TRBV2, the J call TRBJ2-1; no clear D. V lost 8 bases to trimming and J lost 4 bases, with 6 bases between them. Germline V gene sequence: CDR1 SNHLY, CDR2 FYNNEI. The CDR3 consists of 11 residues. In nucleotides, the CDR3 is TGTGCCAGCCAAAATTACAATGAGCAGTTCTTC. It is translated as CASQNYNEQFF. The entire variable domain, with the rest obtained from reference TRBV2 and TRBJ2-1, is as follows: EPEVTQTPSHQVTQMGQEVILRCVPISNHLYFYWYRQILGQKVEFLVSFYNNEISEKSEIFDDQFSVERPDGSNFTLKIRSTKLEDSAMYFCASQNYNEQFFGPGTRLTVL.

The chain recombines TRBV14 with TRBJ1-4; a weak D match, TRBD1 (5 bases). CDR1 is SGHDN, CDR2 FVKESK, per germline. This CDR3 has 15 residues. The V gene lost 6 bases and the J gene lost 5 bases, with 16 bases spanning the gap. This CDR3 is CASRKGATVNEKLFF. CDR3 DNA: TGTGCCAGCAGGAAAGGTGCGACAGTAAATGAAAAACTGTTTTTT.

The V gene is TRBV9, the J gene TRBJ1-2; D gene ambiguous. CDR3 length: 13 amino acids. Germline lookup yields CDR1 SGDLS and CDR2 YYNGEE. V was pared by 4 bases and J by 8 bases, with 15 bases between. Here the CDR3 DNA reads TGTGCCAGCAGCCTAGTCGGGGTTGAGGGCTACACCTTC. It codes for CASSLVGVEGYTF.

The chain has TRBV29-1 and TRBJ2-1, with D perhaps matching TRBD2 (5 bases). Trimming pared 1 base from V and 16 bases from J, leaving 8 bases between. Germline V CDR1 and CDR2: SQVTM, ANQGSEA. The CDR3 is 9 amino acids. For the CDR3, the DNA is TGCAGCGTTGAAGGTGCGGGTTTCTTC. It specifies CSVEGAGFF.

V usage is TRBV4-1 and J usage is TRBJ1-5; 7 bases map to TRBD1. Germline V CDR1 and CDR2: MGHRA, YSYEKL. This CDR3 contains 14 residues. J gave up 7 bases and V 0 bases, and 3 bases lay outside the gene matches. The CDR3 region has the DNA TGCGCCAGCAGCCAAGAGACAGGGAAGCAGCCCCAGCATTTT. Translating gives CASSQETGKQPQHF.

V usage is TRBV5-6 and J usage is TRBJ2-5, with TRBD1 as a possible D gene (6 bases). The CDR3 covers 16 residues. The V gene's germline CDR1 is SGHDT and CDR2 YYEEEE. V lost 0 bases and J lost 7, with 19 bases in between. CDR3 DNA sequence: TGTGCCAGCAGCTTGGAGTGGACAGTGCCGAGGGGGACCCAGTACTTC. Translated, it gives CASSLEWTVPRGTQYF.

The chain has TRBV3-1 and TRBJ2-5; D tentatively reads TRBD1 or TRBD2 (5 bases each). The CDR3 extends over 15 amino acids. Trimming stripped 0 bases from V and 1 base from J, with 9 bases between. In germline, CDR1 is LGHDT, CDR2 YNNKEL (reference sequence). DNA for the CDR3: TGTGCCAGCAGCCAAGAACCGGGGCCCCAAGAGACCCAGTACTTC. This gives the protein CASSQEPGPQETQYF.

CDR3: CASSLPRMGANTEAFF. The CDR3 coding sequence is TGTGCCAGCAGTTTACCCCGAATGGGGGCCAACACTGAAGCTTTCTTT. The chain couples TRBV6-5 to TRBJ1-1; a possible D gene is TRBD1 (6 bases). V lost 4 bases and J 2 bases, leaving 17 bases between the germline ends. Germline values: CDR1 MNHEY, CDR2 SVGAGI. The CDR3 loop spans 16 amino acids.

CDR3 in amino acids: CSARDTFSGANVLTF. The CDR3 DNA reads as TGCAGTGCTAGGGACACTTTCTCTGGGGCCAACGTCCTGACTTTC. The chain has TRBV20-1 and TRBJ2-6, with D possibly being TRBD1 (5 bases). V was clipped by 3 bases and J by 0 bases, with 9 bases between them. The CDR3 is 15 amino acids. CDR1 is DFQATT and CDR2 is SNEGSKA in the germline V gene (reference sequence).

The chain joins TRBV5-1 to TRBJ2-2; maybe TRBD2 (5 bases). With 1 base removed from V and 4 bases from J, the gap between germline ends came to 17 bases. The CDR3 is 17 amino acids. In germline, CDR1 is SGHRS, CDR2 YFSETQ. DNA of the CDR3: TGCGCCAGCAGCTTGCGCGCTGGACTGGAACGCACCGGGGAGCTGTTTTTT. Amino acids: CASSLRAGLERTGELFF.

The gene calls are TRBV6-5 and TRBJ2-5; the match to TRBD1 covers 8 bases. The V gene's germline CDR1 is MNHEY and CDR2 SVGAGI. The CDR3 has 16 amino acids. The J segment lost 4 bases and the V segment lost 2 bases, leaving 9 bases of the junction unmatched. CDR3 loop: CASSYEPGQGGETQYF. In nucleotides, the CDR3 is TGTGCCAGCAGTTACGAACCCGGACAGGGCGGAGAGACCCAGTACTTC.

The rearrangement joins TRBV6-5 to TRBJ2-7, with 8 bases aligning to TRBD2. Losses at the gene ends were 6 bases for V and 4 bases for J; bases not matched to a gene: 8. This CDR3 has 14 amino acids. Germline CDR1 and CDR2: MNHEY and SVGAGI. The DNA for the CDR3 is TGTGCCAGCAGCCTCGGGAGGGATGGGTACGAGCAGTACTTC. This encodes CASSLGRDGYEQYF.

The chain has TRBV27 and TRBJ1-1; a possible D gene is TRBD1 (6 bases). V dropped 8 bases and J dropped 5 bases, with 21 bases sitting between them. The germline CDR1 and CDR2 sequences are MNHEY and SMNVEV (reference sequence). There are 15 residues in the CDR3. Here the CDR3 reads CASQGGGGLRTEAFF. Here the CDR3 DNA reads TGTGCCAGCCAAGGGGGAGGAGGACTGAGAACTGAAGCTTTCTTT.

The chain uses TRBV9 and TRBJ1-4; D might be TRBD1 (6 bases). V lost 4 bases and J lost 8, with 15 bases in between. Germline-derived CDR1 and CDR2 are SGDLS and YYNGEE. The CDR3 length is 14 residues. DNA for the CDR3: TGTGCCAGCAGCTCACCGGGGGGCGACGAAAAACTGTTTTTT. Protein sequence: CASSSPGGDEKLFF.

The chain uses TRBV29-1 and TRBJ1-2; D is perhaps TRBD1 (5 bases). The CDR3 is 13 amino acids. CDR1 is SQVTM, CDR2 ANQGSEA, per germline. Trimming left V 5 bases short and J 4 bases short, with 14 bases between. The CDR3 coding sequence is TGCAGCGTTTGGGCGGGGGTGAGCTATGGCTACACCTTC. This codes for CSVWAGVSYGYTF.

The chain has TRBV19 and TRBJ1-5; no reliable D call. The CDR3 is 13 amino acids. From germline, CDR1 is LNHDA and CDR2 SQIVND (reference sequence). V was clipped by 4 bases and J by 7 bases, with 11 bases between them. The CDR3 loop reads CASSRLLGQPQHF. The CDR3 DNA sequence: TGTGCCAGTAGTAGGCTTTTGGGGCAGCCCCAGCATTTT.

The chain joins TRBV14 to TRBJ2-5; the D gene is possibly TRBD2 (5 bases). This CDR3 has 13 amino acids. Germline lookup yields CDR1 SGHDN and CDR2 FVKESK. V was trimmed by 3 bases and J by 3 bases, leaving 8 bases between them. CDR3: CASSQVREETQYF. CDR3 DNA sequence: TGTGCCAGCAGCCAGGTGCGGGAAGAGACCCAGTACTTC.

This rearrangement joins TRBV6-5 to TRBJ1-2; 7 bases line up with TRBD1. Germline-derived CDR1 and CDR2 are MNHEY and SVGAGI. This CDR3 region has 13 residues. The V gene end was trimmed by 6 bases and the J gene end by 8 bases; junction bases not matched to a gene: 9. CDR3 nucleotides: TGTGCCAGCAGCCCTAGGGGGCTATGGGGCTACACCTTC. Protein sequence: CASSPRGLWGYTF.

The CDR3 coding sequence is TGTGCCAGCAGTCTCGGGACAGCCTACAATGAGCAGTTCTTC. It specifies CASSLGTAYNEQFF. V gene TRBV12-3 or TRBV12-4 combines with J gene TRBJ2-1, with TRBD1 matching 7 bases. CDR3 size: 14 residues. The V gene end was trimmed by 5 bases and the J gene end by 2 bases; junction bases not matched to a gene: 3.

The V and J genes are TRBV19 and TRBJ1-2; possible D gene TRBD1, 5 bases. The V and J ends lost 5 bases and 3 bases respectively, with 10 bases between them. Germline values: CDR1 LNHDA, CDR2 SQIVND (reference sequence). The length of the CDR3 is 13 residues. In DNA, the CDR3 is TGTGCCAGTAGTCCCACGACAGACTATGGCTACACCTTC. This encodes CASSPTTDYGYTF.

The chain uses TRBV5-1 and TRBJ1-6; D remains unclear. The CDR3 runs to 13 residues. Germline CDR1 and CDR2: SGHRS and YFSETQ. Trimming cost V 3 bases and J 8 bases, with 9 bases left between them. The CDR3 nucleotides are TGCGCCAGCAGCTGGGTTACGGATTCACCCCTCCACTTT. Its protein is CASSWVTDSPLHF.

This clonotype occurred once. CDR3 region: CASFMRSGGVNTEAFF. The CDR3 nucleotides are TGTGCCAGCTTTATGCGGAGTGGCGGAGTGAACACTGAAGCTTTCTTT. The chain carries TRBV7-8 and TRBJ1-1; D uncertain. The CDR3 is 16 residues long. The germline gives CDR1 SGHVS, CDR2 FQNEAQ. V was shortened by 8 bases and J by 0 bases, with 19 bases between the two germline ends. Based on the CDR3 plus reference TRBV7-8 and TRBJ1-1, the full variable domain is GAGVSQSPRYKVAKRGQDVALRCDPISGHVSLFWYQQALGQGPEFLTYFQNEAQLDKSGLPSDRFFAERPEGSVSTLKIQRTQQEDSAVYLCASFMRSGGVNTEAFFGQGTRLTVV.

The rearrangement uses TRBV6-5 and TRBJ1-1; D call uncertain. Germline-derived CDR1 and CDR2 are MNHEY and SVGAGI. The CDR3 totals 13 residues. V dropped 6 bases and J dropped 1 base, with 9 bases sitting between them. CDR3 bases: TGTGCCAGCAGCCAACGACAGAACACTGAAGCTTTCTTT. It is translated as CASSQRQNTEAFF.

This chain connects TRBV19 to TRBJ1-1; D ambiguous. Germline lookup yields CDR1 LNHDA and CDR2 SQIVND (reference sequence). CDR3 size: 12 residues. V was pared by 2 bases and J by 1 base, with 2 bases between. CDR3 sequence: CASSIQNTEAFF. CDR3 DNA sequence: TGTGCCAGTAGTATACAGAACACTGAAGCTTTCTTT.